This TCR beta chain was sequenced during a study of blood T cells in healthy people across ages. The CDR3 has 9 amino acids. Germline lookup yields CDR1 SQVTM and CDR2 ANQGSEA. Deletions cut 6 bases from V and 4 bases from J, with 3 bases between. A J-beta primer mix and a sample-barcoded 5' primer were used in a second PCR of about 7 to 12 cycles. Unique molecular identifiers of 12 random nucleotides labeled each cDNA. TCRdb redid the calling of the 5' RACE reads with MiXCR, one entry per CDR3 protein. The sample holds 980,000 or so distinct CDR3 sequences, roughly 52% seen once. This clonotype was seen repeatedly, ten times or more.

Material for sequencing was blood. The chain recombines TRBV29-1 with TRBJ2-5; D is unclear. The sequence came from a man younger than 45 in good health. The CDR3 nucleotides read TGCAGCGTGGGAGAGACCCAGTACTTC. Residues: CSVGETQYF.